This T cell receptor (beta chain) was identified in a study of T cells in lung cancer brain metastases. CDR3 length: 13 residues. Trimming removed 0 bases at V and 3 bases at J, with 5 bases between. Germline values: CDR1 SGHRS, CDR2 YFSETQ. The protocol was immunoSEQ multiplex PCR, while the TCRdb copy is restricted to in-frame clones and leaves out a portion. The repertoire has some 3,000 clones, roughly 89% of them found once; the top ten carry about 10%. The chain has TRBV5-1 and TRBJ2-3; D gene uncertain. The sample comprised tumor tissue from the primary lung tumor. The source is a man aged 60 to 69 with non-small cell lung cancer. Here the CDR3 reads CASSLVPTDTQYF. In DNA, the CDR3 is TGCGCCAGCAGCTTGGTGCCGACAGATACGCAGTATTTT.